The 2 T cell receptor beta chains given below trace back to one sample, sequenced in a study of blood T cells in healthy people across ages. A second 7 to 11 cycle PCR used barcoded and J-beta primers. TCRdb passed the 5' RACE reads through MiXCR, listing each CDR3 protein once. The profile shows fewer than 800,000 distinct CDR3 sequences, approximately 50% of them singletons. The source material was blood. These receptors were collected from a woman between 55 and 75 years old in good health.

V and J are TRBV5-1 and TRBJ2-5; D may match TRBD1 or TRBD2 (5 bases each). The ends were cut back, 0 bases at V and 2 bases at J, with 11 bases in the middle. CDR3 length: 15 residues. In germline, CDR1 is SGHRS, CDR2 YFSETQ. The CDR3 region is CASSLDGTRQETQYF. The CDR3 DNA sequence: TGCGCCAGCAGCTTGGATGGGACGAGGCAAGAGACCCAGTACTTC.

There are a few counts of this clonotype. The V gene is TRBV4-2, the J gene TRBJ2-1, with D maybe TRBD2 (5 bases). This CDR3 region has 17 residues. V dropped 3 bases and J dropped 0 bases, with 15 bases sitting between them. The V gene's germline CDR1 is LGHNA and CDR2 YNFKEQ. The CDR3 DNA reads as TGTGCCAGCAGCCAGGCAGACTATCTTGGCTCCTACAATGAGCAGTTCTTC. The encoded protein is CASSQADYLGSYNEQFF.